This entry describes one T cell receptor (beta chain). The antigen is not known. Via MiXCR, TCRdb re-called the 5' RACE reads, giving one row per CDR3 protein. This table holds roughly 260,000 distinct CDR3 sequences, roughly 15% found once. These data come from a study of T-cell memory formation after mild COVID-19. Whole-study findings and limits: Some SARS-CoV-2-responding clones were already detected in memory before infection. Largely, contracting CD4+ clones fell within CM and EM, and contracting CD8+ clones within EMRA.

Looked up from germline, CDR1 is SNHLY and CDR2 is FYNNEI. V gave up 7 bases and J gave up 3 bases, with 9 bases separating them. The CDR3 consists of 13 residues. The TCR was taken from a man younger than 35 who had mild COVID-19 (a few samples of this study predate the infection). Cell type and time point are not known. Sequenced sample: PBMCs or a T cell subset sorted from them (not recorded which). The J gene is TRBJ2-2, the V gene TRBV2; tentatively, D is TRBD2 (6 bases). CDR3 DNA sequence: TGTGCCAGCAACCGGGGGTACACCGGGGAGCTGTTTTTT. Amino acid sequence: CASNRGYTGELFF. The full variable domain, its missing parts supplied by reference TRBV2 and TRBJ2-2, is EPEVTQTPSHQVTQMGQEVILRCVPISNHLYFYWYRQILGQKVEFLVSFYNNEISEKSEIFDDQFSVERPDGSNFTLKIRSTKLEDSAMYFCASNRGYTGELFFGEGSRLTVL.